These 32 T cell receptor beta chains were sequenced from one sample in a study of PD-L1 blockade in urothelial cancer. The sample's time point: pretreatment peripheral blood. Only in-frame clones appear in the TCRdb table, and some are missing; sequencing was by immunoSEQ multiplex PCR. The data contain 70,000 or so clones, about nine tenths of them singletons. The sample here was PBMCs, taken around atezolizumab (anti-PD-L1) treatment. Every receptor here comes from a man between 65 and 85 years old with urothelial cancer.

The DNA of the CDR3 is TGTGCCAGCAGTTCTACCGTTCCGGGGGTAGAGACCCAGTACTTC. Encoded protein: CASSSTVPGVETQYF. The chain has TRBV28 and TRBJ2-5; maybe TRBD2 (6 bases). This CDR3 spans 15 amino acids. Germline CDR1 and CDR2: MDHEN and SYDVKM. V shed 4 bases and J shed 4 bases, with 16 bases lying between them. Together with reference TRBV28 and TRBJ2-5, the CDR3 gives the full variable domain: DVKVTQSSRYLVKRTGEKVFLECVQDMDHENMFWYRQDPGLGLRLIYFSYDVKMKEKGDIPEGYSVSREKKERFSLILESASTNQTSMYLCASSSTVPGVETQYFGPGTRLLVL.

This clone was seen just once. The CDR3 is CASSQDHQGGNTIYF. The CDR3 DNA sequence: TGTGCCAGCAGCCAAGATCATCAGGGTGGGAACACCATATATTTT. This sequence joins TRBV4-2 and TRBJ1-3, with D tentatively TRBD1 (5 bases). Per the germline V gene, CDR1 is LGHNA and CDR2 is YNFKEQ. Trimming removed 0 bases from V and 7 bases from J, with 13 bases in between. The CDR3 sequence is 15 residues long.

This rearrangement joins TRBV2 to TRBJ2-7, with 12 bases aligning to TRBD1. Germline loops: CDR1 SNHLY, CDR2 FYNNEI. The CDR3 sequence is 15 residues long. V was pared by 7 bases and J by 6 bases, with 10 bases of the junction left unmatched. CDR3 protein: CASKYRDRGPSEQYF. The CDR3 DNA reads as TGTGCCAGCAAATACCGGGACAGGGGGCCGAGCGAGCAGTACTTC.

The chain carries TRBV19 and TRBJ1-5; 9 positions agree with TRBD1. The CDR3 spans 14 residues. Unmatched junction bases numbered 7, after V lost 7 bases and J lost 6 bases. CDR1 and CDR2 from the germline V gene are LNHDA and SQIVND (reference sequence). As DNA, the CDR3 is TGTGCCAGTACCGGGGACAGGGTAGGTCAGCCCCAGCATTTT. It encodes CASTGDRVGQPQHF.

This clone was observed once. The V gene is TRBV9, the J gene TRBJ2-7; D gene unclear. The germline gives CDR1 SGDLS, CDR2 YYNGEE. V dropped 5 bases and J dropped 3 bases, with 18 bases sitting between them. The CDR3 consists of 15 residues. DNA for the CDR3: TGTGCCAGCAGTTCGACACCGCAACTTTACTACGAGCAGTACTTC. Translation: CASSSTPQLYYEQYF.

V usage is TRBV6-1 and J usage is TRBJ2-5; no definite D call. CDR3 size: 14 residues. V was cut by 7 bases and J by 0 bases, with 12 bases left in between. In germline, CDR1 is MNHNS, CDR2 SASEGT. The CDR3 region is CASIGGKYQETQYF. The CDR3 nucleotides read TGTGCCAGCATTGGCGGCAAGTACCAAGAGACCCAGTACTTC.

The V call is TRBV7-2, the J call TRBJ1-1; possibly TRBD1 for D (6 bases). The CDR3 loop spans 14 amino acids. Trimming left V 3 bases short and J 1 base short, with 9 bases between. Germline assignment: CDR1 SGHTA and CDR2 FQGNSA. The CDR3 loop reads CASSFSRGNTEAFF. The CDR3 DNA reads as TGTGCCAGCAGCTTCAGCAGGGGGAACACTGAAGCTTTCTTT.

The chain links TRBV1 to TRBJ2-7; TRBD2 reflects the table's D call only, with no check against the DNA. TRBV1 is classified as a pseudogene. This CDR3 has 20 amino acids. CDR3 loop: CTSSQHTPGLAQGRSYEQYF. The CDR3 DNA reads TGCACCAGCAGCCAACACACTCCGGGACTAGCCCAAGGGAGGTCCTACGAGCAGTACTTC.

This sequence joins TRBV29-1 and TRBJ1-1; the match to TRBD1 covers 7 bases. Trimming cost V 5 bases and J 2 bases; bases outside gene matches: 8. The CDR3 consists of 14 residues. CDR1 is SQVTM and CDR2 is ANQGSEA in the germline V gene. The CDR3: CSVTGTAINTEAFF. DNA for the CDR3: TGCAGCGTTACGGGGACAGCAATTAACACTGAAGCTTTCTTT.

CDR3 protein: CASSPFGARDTQYF. The CDR3 nucleotides are TGTGCCAGCAGCCCCTTTGGGGCGAGGGATACGCAGTATTTT. The chain carries TRBV5-4 and TRBJ2-3, with a possible D match to TRBD1 (5 bases). This CDR3 comprises 14 residues. With 4 bases removed from V and 6 bases from J, the gap between germline ends came to 15 bases. Per germline, CDR1 SGHNT and CDR2 YYREEE (reference sequence).

The chain employs TRBV5-1 and TRBJ2-5; tentatively, D is TRBD1 (5 bases). This CDR3 is 13 amino acids long. V lost 2 bases, J lost 3 bases, and 8 bases lay in between. CDR1 and CDR2 (germline): SGHRS, YFSETQ. The CDR3 region is CASSLEGEETQYF. CDR3 bases: TGCGCCAGCAGCTTAGAAGGGGAAGAGACCCAGTACTTC.

This chain uses TRBV28 with TRBJ2-2; 7 bases are a match to TRBD1. The CDR3 length is 15 residues. V was clipped by 2 bases and J by 4 bases; unmatched bases: 4. The germline gives CDR1 MDHEN, CDR2 SYDVKM. The CDR3 DNA reads as TGTGCCAGCAGTTTAACAGGGGCGCGCACCGGGGAGCTGTTTTTT. Its translation: CASSLTGARTGELFF.

This chain connects TRBV18 to TRBJ2-2, with 9 bases lining up with TRBD1. The length of the CDR3 is 16 residues. CDR1 is KGHSH and CDR2 is LQKENI in the germline V gene. Trimming at V came to 3 bases and at J to 6 bases, leaving 8 bases not matched to a gene. The DNA for the CDR3 is TGTGCCAGCTCACCGCAGACAGGGGGGTCGGCCGGGGAGCTGTTTTTT. This encodes CASSPQTGGSAGELFF.

This clone was detected a few times. The chain recombines TRBV7-9 with TRBJ2-7, with 8 bases matching TRBD1. CDR3 length: 14 residues. Losses at the gene ends were 7 bases for V and 1 base for J; bases not matched to a gene: 6. Germline CDR1 is SEHNR and CDR2 is FQNEAQ (reference sequence). The CDR3, as DNA: TGTGCCAGCACCTCCGGGGACAGGTCCTACGAGCAGTACTTC. This translates into CASTSGDRSYEQYF.

The rearrangement uses TRBV19 and TRBJ2-3; 9 bases align to TRBD1. Germline V gene sequence: CDR1 LNHDA, CDR2 SQIVND (reference sequence). This CDR3 contains 14 residues. After removal of 9 bases from V and 4 bases from J, the junction contained 8 bases not matched to a gene. CDR3 in DNA: TGTGCCAGCCGAGGGACAGGGTATCCAGATACGCAGTATTTT. It is translated as CASRGTGYPDTQYF.

This clone was seen once. This rearrangement joins TRBV5-1 to TRBJ2-7; 12 bases are shared with TRBD2. Germline values: CDR1 SGHRS, CDR2 YFSETQ. V shed 5 bases, J shed 2 bases, and the junction held 5 bases outside the gene matches. This CDR3 is 15 amino acids long. CDR3 sequence (DNA): TGCGCCAGCAGTCCTCGACTAGCGGGAGCCTACGAGCAGTACTTC. It translates to CASSPRLAGAYEQYF.

The sample holds one count of this clone. The gene calls are TRBV6-6 and TRBJ2-2; TRBD2 aligns across 12 bases. The CDR3 runs to 16 residues. Germline CDR1 reads MNHNY; CDR2 reads SVGAGI (reference sequence). V was clipped by 4 bases and J by 6 bases; unmatched bases: 6. The CDR3 DNA sequence: TGTGCCAGCAGTTCCCTAACTAGCGGGAGGCCCGGGGAGCTGTTTTTT. Translating gives CASSSLTSGRPGELFF.

The chain combines TRBV5-1 with TRBJ2-5; 13 bases line up with TRBD2. Germline V gene sequence: CDR1 SGHRS, CDR2 YFSETQ. V was pared by 2 bases and J by 5 bases, with 12 bases of the junction left unmatched. The CDR3 runs 18 residues. The CDR3 loop reads CASSLPPWTSGSRETQYF. The CDR3 DNA is TGCGCCAGCAGCTTACCACCGTGGACTAGCGGGAGCAGGGAGACCCAGTACTTC.

J is TRBJ1-5 and V is TRBV28, with 8 bases fitting TRBD1. This CDR3 has 15 amino acids. J lost 2 bases, V lost 6 bases, and 6 bases had no gene match. From germline, CDR1 is MDHEN and CDR2 SYDVKM. In nucleotides, the CDR3 is TGTGCCAGCAGCACCGGACAGGGACGCAATCAGCCCCAGCATTTT. Amino acid sequence: CASSTGQGRNQPQHF.

The chain couples TRBV28 to TRBJ1-4; 7 nucleotides agree with TRBD1. With 2 bases clipped from V and 4 bases from J, the junction kept 7 bases outside the gene matches. Germline values: CDR1 MDHEN, CDR2 SYDVKM. This CDR3 region has 16 residues. CDR3 sequence reads: CASSLPGTVGNEKLFF. The CDR3 nucleotides are TGTGCCAGCAGTTTACCCGGGACAGTGGGTAATGAAAAACTGTTTTTT.

The J gene is TRBJ2-5, the V gene TRBV2, with 11 bases lining up with TRBD2. Trimming cost V 5 bases and J 2 bases; bases outside gene matches: 13. From germline, CDR1 is SNHLY and CDR2 FYNNEI. This CDR3 contains 18 residues. CDR3 sequence reads: CASSHVGLAGSIQETQYF. CDR3 DNA sequence: TGTGCCAGCAGTCACGTAGGACTAGCGGGTTCAATTCAAGAGACCCAGTACTTC.

In DNA, the CDR3 is TGCGCCAGCAGGGGAGGGACTAGCGTCACAGATACGCAGTATTTT. It encodes CASRGGTSVTDTQYF. The chain combines TRBV5-1 with TRBJ2-3; 10 nucleotides match TRBD2. V shed 5 bases and J 2 bases; nucleotides not matched to a gene: 5. Germline values: CDR1 SGHRS, CDR2 YFSETQ. This CDR3 spans 15 amino acids.

This chain links TRBV6-6 with TRBJ2-5; 9 bases map to TRBD1. Germline V gives CDR1 MNHNY, CDR2 SVGAGI (reference sequence). The CDR3 loop spans 14 amino acids. The ends lost 2 bases at V and 7 bases at J; junction bases unmatched: 5. The CDR3 region is CASSYPGTGRTQYF. CDR3 nucleotides: TGTGCCAGCAGTTACCCCGGGACAGGGAGGACCCAGTACTTC.

This sequence joins TRBV6-5 and TRBJ2-3, with D perhaps matching TRBD2 (5 bases). The CDR3 totals 13 residues. V gave up 10 bases and J gave up 0 bases, with 11 bases separating them. The germline CDR1 and CDR2 sequences are MNHEY and SVGAGI. Here the CDR3 reads CATKGGSTDTQYF. The CDR3 bases are TGTGCCACTAAGGGCGGGAGCACAGATACGCAGTATTTT.

The J gene is TRBJ2-6, the V gene TRBV7-3; 10 nucleotides match TRBD1. After removal of 3 bases from V and 0 bases from J, the junction contained 2 bases not matched to a gene. Looked up from germline, CDR1 is SGHTA and CDR2 is FQGTGA. The CDR3 covers 17 residues. DNA for the CDR3: TGTGCCAGCAGCTTGACAGGGGGCTCCTCTGGGGCCAACGTCCTGACTTTC. Translated: CASSLTGGSSGANVLTF. Supplemented by reference TRBV7-3 and TRBJ2-6, the full variable domain reads GAGVSQTPSNKVTEKGKYVELRCDPISGHTALYWYRQSLGQGPEFLIYFQGTGAADDSGLPNDRFFAVRPEGSVSTLKIQRTERGDSAVYLCASSLTGGSSGANVLTFGAGSRLTVL.

The chain couples TRBV11-2 to TRBJ2-1; TRBD2 matches at 9 bases. The V segment lost 0 bases and the J segment 5 bases; nucleotides outside the gene matches: 8. The length of the CDR3 is 17 residues. The germline V gene encodes CDR1 SGHAT and CDR2 FQNNGV. CDR3 DNA: TGTGCCAGCAGCTTAGAGGGCGGGAGGGCAACAAACAATGAGCAGTTCTTC. It yields the protein CASSLEGGRATNNEQFF. Full variable domain (missing parts from reference TRBV11-2 and TRBJ2-1): EAGVAQSPRYKIIEKRQSVAFWCNPISGHATLYWYQQILGQGPKLLIQFQNNGVVDDSQLPKDRFSAERLKGVDSTLKIQPAKLEDSAVYLCASSLEGGRATNNEQFFGPGTRLTVL.

In its sample, this clone was seen a few times. CDR3 region: CASSRAQRTENTEAFF. CDR3 bases: TGCGCCAGCAGCCGGGCCCAGCGGACGGAGAACACTGAAGCTTTCTTT. The chain has TRBV4-1 and TRBJ1-1; D not resolved. With 4 bases removed from V and 1 base from J, the gap between germline ends came to 16 bases. CDR1 and CDR2 (germline): MGHRA, YSYEKL. The CDR3 has 16 amino acids.

This clone turned up a few times. The chain links TRBV28 to TRBJ1-5, with D hard to call. V was shortened by 6 bases and J by 0 bases, with 6 bases between the two germline ends. The CDR3 sequence is 13 residues long. Germline-derived CDR1 and CDR2 are MDHEN and SYDVKM. The CDR3, as DNA: TGTGCCAGCAGCCCTTATAGCAATCAGCCCCAGCATTTT. It yields the protein CASSPYSNQPQHF.

This clone was detected once. The chain carries TRBV19 and TRBJ2-1; weak D call: TRBD2 (8 bases). The V end lost 9 bases, the J end lost 7 bases, and 22 bases lay between the germline ends. The V gene's germline CDR1 is LNHDA and CDR2 SQIVND (reference sequence). The CDR3 length is 15 residues. The CDR3 region has the DNA TGTGCCAGCCTCCGACAGGGAACGGGAGGGAATGAGCAGTTCTTC. Translated: CASLRQGTGGNEQFF.

The J gene is TRBJ2-2, the V gene TRBV4-1, with TRBD2 identical over 8 bases. The germline V gene has CDR1 MGHRA and CDR2 YSYEKL. The CDR3 has 15 amino acids. V was clipped by 5 bases and J by 5 bases; unmatched bases: 7. CDR3 in amino acids: CASSGAGAHTGELFF. In nucleotides, the CDR3 is TGCGCCAGCAGCGGAGCGGGAGCTCATACCGGGGAGCTGTTTTTT.

This clone was detected only once. The gene calls are TRBV5-1 and TRBJ2-7, with 8 nucleotides matching TRBD2. V lost 3 bases, J lost 2 bases, and 10 bases stayed unmatched. CDR3 length: 16 residues. Per the germline V gene, CDR1 is SGHRS and CDR2 is YFSETQ. CDR3 in amino acids: CASSWTAGGQTYEQYF. CDR3 bases: TGCGCCAGCAGCTGGACGGCGGGAGGCCAGACCTACGAGCAGTACTTC.

The chain has TRBV5-1 and TRBJ2-1, with D unresolved. The CDR3 length is 20 residues. Germline V CDR1 and CDR2: SGHRS, YFSETQ. Trimming pared 2 bases from V and 2 bases from J, leaving 26 bases between. As DNA, the CDR3 is TGCGCCAGCAGCTTTACATACGATCCCCTAGTTGGTCACACCTACAATGAGCAGTTCTTC. This sequence encodes CASSFTYDPLVGHTYNEQFF.